Presented here are 22 T cell receptor beta chains from one specimen sequenced in a study of blood T cell repertoires in COVID-19. Using immunoSEQ multiplex PCR, the repertoire was profiled, and TCRdb retains in-frame clones only, with some absent. In the table there are a few hundred thousand clones, more than 75% of which are singletons. The sample comprised peripheral blood. These receptors were taken from a woman aged 45-59 years with active or convalescent COVID-19.

The V call is TRBV19, the J call TRBJ2-3, with 9 positions matching TRBD1. Germline CDR1 and CDR2: LNHDA and SQIVND (reference sequence). The CDR3 loop spans 15 amino acids. V lost 5 bases to trimming and J lost 1 base; unmatched junction nucleotides: 4. CDR3 bases: TGTGCCAGTAGTTCCCGGACAGGGGGCACAGATACGCAGTATTTT. It is translated as CASSSRTGGTDTQYF.

The V gene is TRBV28, the J gene TRBJ2-1, with 11 positions matching TRBD2. In germline, CDR1 is MDHEN, CDR2 SYDVKM. The ends lost 4 bases at V and 4 bases at J; junction bases unmatched: 6. The CDR3 totals 16 residues. The CDR3 is CASSSTTSGSYNEQFF. The CDR3 DNA reads TGTGCCAGCAGTTCTACTACTAGCGGGAGTTACAATGAGCAGTTCTTC.

The chain links TRBV4-3 to TRBJ1-2, with 9 bases lining up with TRBD1. J was trimmed by 2 bases and V by 5 bases; bases with no gene match: 15. Germline lookup yields CDR1 LGHNA and CDR2 YSLEER. The CDR3 consists of 18 residues. CDR3 bases: TGCGCCAGCAGCGACAGCACTGGAACAGGGGGCAGGAACTATGGCTACACCTTC. Amino acids: CASSDSTGTGGRNYGYTF.

The V call is TRBV18, the J call TRBJ2-7, with D possibly matching TRBD1 (8 bases). Germline values: CDR1 KGHSH, CDR2 LQKENI. V was pared by 2 bases and J by 4 bases, with 12 bases between. CDR3 length: 14 residues. The CDR3 DNA reads as TGTGCCAGCTCACCAGAACAGGGGGGGTACGAGCAGTACTTC. Its translation: CASSPEQGGYEQYF.

This rearrangement joins TRBV9 to TRBJ2-5; 8 positions match TRBD1. Germline CDR1 reads SGDLS; CDR2 reads YYNGEE. This CDR3 has 16 amino acids. Trimming at V came to 2 bases and at J to 1 base, leaving 7 bases not matched to a gene. The CDR3 sequence: CASSVGTGGVQETQYF. CDR3 coding DNA: TGTGCCAGCAGCGTTGGGACAGGTGGGGTCCAAGAGACCCAGTACTTC.

CDR3 nucleotides: TGTGCCATCACCGAGGGAGGGAACTACAATGAGCAGTTCTTC. Encoded protein: CAITEGGNYNEQFF. The chain is built from TRBV10-3 and TRBJ2-1, with TRBD2 matching 7 bases. With V trimmed by 7 bases and J by 3 bases, 6 bases remained unmatched. CDR1 and CDR2 (germline): ENHRY, SYGVKD. The CDR3 is made up of 14 amino acids.

This chain connects TRBV5-1 to TRBJ2-7; 9 bases line up with TRBD1. This CDR3 is 16 amino acids long. Germline assignment: CDR1 SGHRS and CDR2 YFSETQ. V gave up 4 bases and J gave up 0 bases; unmatched junction bases: 8. In DNA form, the CDR3 reads TGCGCCAGCAGCCCCCCCGGGACAGGGAGCTCCTACGAGCAGTACTTC. It encodes CASSPPGTGSSYEQYF. The full variable domain, rest sourced from reference TRBV5-1 and TRBJ2-7, is KAGVTQTPRYLIKTRGQQVTLSCSPISGHRSVSWYQQTPGQGLQFLFEYFSETQRNKGNFPGRFSGRQFSNSRSEMNVSTLELGDSALYLCASSPPGTGSSYEQYFGPGTRLTVT.

This chain connects TRBV19 to TRBJ1-6; TRBD1 aligns across 7 bases. Germline V CDR1 and CDR2: LNHDA, SQIVND (reference sequence). With V trimmed by 5 bases and J by 7 bases, 2 bases remained unmatched. This CDR3 contains 13 residues. CDR3 DNA: TGTGCCAGTAGTCAACAGGGGAATTCACCCCTCCACTTT. Its translation is CASSQQGNSPLHF.

The V gene is TRBV18, the J gene TRBJ2-2, with 10 positions matching TRBD1. Germline V lookup: CDR1 KGHSH, CDR2 LQKENI. The junction had 4 bases not matched to a gene; V was cut back by 2 bases and J by 1 base. The CDR3 loop spans 17 amino acids. In DNA form, the CDR3 reads TGTGCCAGCTCACCAAGGACAGGGGGTAGGAACACCGGGGAGCTGTTTTTT. It translates to CASSPRTGGRNTGELFF. Full variable domain (remainder filled in from reference TRBV18 and TRBJ2-2): NAGVMQNPRHLVRRRGQEARLRCSPMKGHSHVYWYRQLPEEGLKFMVYLQKENIIDESGMPKERFSAEFPKEGPSILRIQQVVRGDSAAYFCASSPRTGGRNTGELFFGEGSRLTVL.

This clone has a single count. V is TRBV5-1 and J is TRBJ2-3; D might be TRBD1 (6 bases). Looked up from germline, CDR1 is SGHRS and CDR2 is YFSETQ. This CDR3 contains 15 residues. V lost 4 bases, J lost 6 bases, and 18 bases lay in between. CDR3 nucleotides: TGCGCCAGCAGCACCCGGACAGTCCAAGGGGATACGCAGTATTTT. It specifies CASSTRTVQGDTQYF. Using reference TRBV5-1 and TRBJ2-3 for the parts outside the CDR3, the full variable domain is KAGVTQTPRYLIKTRGQQVTLSCSPISGHRSVSWYQQTPGQGLQFLFEYFSETQRNKGNFPGRFSGRQFSNSRSEMNVSTLELGDSALYLCASSTRTVQGDTQYFGPGTRLTVL.

This clone was found once. This rearrangement joins TRBV30 to TRBJ1-2; 8 bases line up with TRBD1. The ends lost 4 bases at V and 5 bases at J; junction bases unmatched: 12. This CDR3 has 15 amino acids. Germline CDR1 is GTSNPN and CDR2 is SVGIG (reference sequence). CDR3 amino acids: CAWMDQGAGVYGYTF. Written as DNA, the CDR3 is TGTGCCTGGATGGATCAGGGGGCAGGTGTTTATGGCTACACCTTC.

This chain links TRBV10-3 with TRBJ2-7; 7 positions match TRBD2. The J segment lost 3 bases and the V segment lost 3 bases, leaving 5 bases of the junction unmatched. Germline CDR1 is ENHRY and CDR2 is SYGVKD. The CDR3 totals 14 residues. The DNA of the CDR3 is TGTGCCATCAGTGACCTAGCGGCCAACTACGAGCAGTACTTC. Protein product: CAISDLAANYEQYF.

J is TRBJ1-5 and V is TRBV28; TRBD1 matches 7 bases. The CDR3 sequence is 15 residues long. Germline V gene lookup returns CDR1 MDHEN and CDR2 SYDVKM. J lost 3 bases, V lost 8 bases, and 10 bases had no gene match. The CDR3 loop reads CASRERTGFNQPQHF. The CDR3 DNA reads TGTGCCAGCCGGGAGAGGACAGGATTCAATCAGCCCCAGCATTTT.

J is TRBJ2-1 and V is TRBV11-2; tentative D call: TRBD2 (6 bases). This CDR3 has 15 amino acids. V gave up 1 base and J gave up 4 bases, with 11 bases separating them. From germline, CDR1 is SGHAT and CDR2 FQNNGV. The CDR3 DNA is TGTGCCAGCAGCTTAGCCGCGGGAAGGTACAATGAGCAGTTCTTC. It encodes CASSLAAGRYNEQFF.

This clone appeared once. The rearrangement links TRBV30 to TRBJ2-1; possible D gene TRBD1, 6 bases. Germline loops: CDR1 GTSNPN, CDR2 SVGIG (reference sequence). V was shortened by 1 base and J by 4 bases, with 8 bases between the two germline ends. This CDR3 is built from 13 residues. In DNA, the CDR3 is TGTGCCTGGAGTGGGACAGAGTACAATGAGCAGTTCTTC. This encodes CAWSGTEYNEQFF.

This rearrangement joins TRBV24-1 to TRBJ2-2; D possibly corresponds to TRBD1 (6 bases). The germline V gene encodes CDR1 KGHDR and CDR2 SFDVKD. Trimming took 12 bases from V and 1 from J, leaving 8 bases between them. This CDR3 is 12 amino acids long. The CDR3: CASGQNTGELFF. DNA for the CDR3: TGTGCCTCGGGACAGAACACCGGGGAGCTGTTTTTT.

V gene TRBV2 combines with J gene TRBJ1-1, with TRBD1 identical over 12 bases. This CDR3 is built from 17 residues. The ends lost 4 bases at V and 6 bases at J; junction bases unmatched: 12. Germline CDR1 reads SNHLY; CDR2 reads FYNNEI. The CDR3 sequence: CASSGGPGQGANAEAFF. The DNA of the CDR3 is TGTGCCAGCAGTGGAGGCCCGGGACAGGGGGCGAATGCTGAAGCTTTCTTT. The full variable domain, rest sourced from reference TRBV2 and TRBJ1-1, is EPEVTQTPSHQVTQMGQEVILRCVPISNHLYFYWYRQILGQKVEFLVSFYNNEISEKSEIFDDQFSVERPDGSNFTLKIRSTKLEDSAMYFCASSGGPGQGANAEAFFGQGTRLTVV.

This sequence joins TRBV6-5 and TRBJ1-3, with TRBD1 as a possible D gene (5 bases). Germline-derived CDR1 and CDR2 are MNHEY and SVGAGI. The CDR3 covers 15 residues. V lost 8 bases and J 0 bases, leaving 14 bases between the germline ends. CDR3 nucleotide sequence: TGTGCCAGCTGTACCCGGGGGGGCTCTGGAAACACCATATATTTT. Amino acid sequence: CASCTRGGSGNTIYF.

The chain combines TRBV5-1 with TRBJ1-4, with D possibly TRBD1 on 5 matching bases. CDR3 length: 14 residues. The germline CDR1 and CDR2 sequences are SGHRS and YFSETQ. Deletions cut 5 bases from V and 8 bases from J, with 16 bases between. The CDR3 loop reads CASRSGADGEKLFF. The CDR3 DNA sequence: TGCGCCAGCAGGTCTGGGGCCGACGGGGAAAAACTGTTTTTT.

This rearrangement joins TRBV7-9 to TRBJ1-1; 7 bases are shared with TRBD1. The CDR3 consists of 14 residues. Germline values: CDR1 SEHNR, CDR2 FQNEAQ (reference sequence). Unmatched junction bases numbered 6, after V lost 1 base and J lost 7 bases. This CDR3 reads CASSLVRRDSEAFF. The CDR3, as DNA: TGTGCCAGCAGCTTAGTTCGCCGGGACAGTGAAGCTTTCTTT.

This clone showed up just once. The J gene is TRBJ1-5, the V gene TRBV28; 8 nucleotides align to TRBD1. CDR3 length: 16 amino acids. Looked up from germline, CDR1 is MDHEN and CDR2 is SYDVKM. The junction had 7 bases not matched to a gene; V was cut back by 6 bases and J by 0 bases. CDR3 region: CASSGTGTYSNQPQHF. In nucleotides, the CDR3 is TGTGCCAGCAGCGGGACAGGTACCTATAGCAATCAGCCCCAGCATTTT. Filled out from reference TRBV28 and TRBJ1-5, the complete variable domain reads DVKVTQSSRYLVKRTGEKVFLECVQDMDHENMFWYRQDPGLGLRLIYFSYDVKMKEKGDIPEGYSVSREKKERFSLILESASTNQTSMYLCASSGTGTYSNQPQHFGDGTRLSIL.

This clone has just one count. The chain employs TRBV2 and TRBJ1-2; D remains unclear. This CDR3 is 13 amino acids long. Trimming took off 0 bases at V and 8 bases at J, with 10 bases between the two ends. Germline V gene lookup returns CDR1 SNHLY and CDR2 FYNNEI. DNA for the CDR3: TGTGCCAGCAGTGAAGCCTCGCGCGCCGGCTACACCTTC. This codes for CASSEASRAGYTF.